What follows are 13 T cell receptor beta chains derived from one specimen sequenced in a study of blood T cells in healthy people across ages. Alongside a J-beta primer mix, a sample-barcoded 5' primer served in a second PCR lasting about 7 to 12 cycles. TCRdb ran MiXCR on the 5' RACE reads and lists one entry per CDR3 protein. The data hold 1.5 million to 2 million distinct CDR3 sequences, with about 30% observed a single time. Specimen: blood. Receptor source: a woman aged 25-40 years in good health.

This clonotype was counted only a few times. The gene calls are TRBV6-7 and TRBJ1-5; D remains ambiguous. TRBV6-7 counts as an open reading frame of uncertain function. Trimming took 5 bases from V and 0 from J, leaving 14 bases between them. The CDR3 contains 16 residues. CDR3 sequence (DNA): TGTGCCAGCAGTCTCCGAGCAGGTTATAGCAATCAGCCCCAGCATTTT. Residues: CASSLRAGYSNQPQHF.

The J gene is TRBJ2-7, the V gene TRBV12-5; no clear D. Germline CDR1 reads LGHNT; CDR2 reads FRNRAP. The CDR3 has 12 residues. V dropped 5 bases and J dropped 2 bases, with 7 bases sitting between them. CDR3 DNA: TGTGCTAGTGGTCCTGGACCCTACGAGCAGTACTTC. Encoded protein: CASGPGPYEQYF.

This clonotype was picked up many times. This chain connects TRBV6-5 to TRBJ1-5; 7 bases are shared with TRBD1. The CDR3 sequence is 13 residues long. Germline V gives CDR1 MNHEY, CDR2 SVGAGI. V lost 6 bases and J lost 7; bases outside the gene matches: 6. This CDR3 reads CASSRQGGQPQHF. The CDR3 coding sequence is TGTGCCAGCAGCCGACAGGGTGGGCAGCCCCAGCATTTT.

This clonotype was picked up many times. The chain combines TRBV10-1 with TRBJ2-1; D call uncertain. The germline CDR1 and CDR2 sequences are WNHNN and SYGVQD (reference sequence). Trimming took 6 bases from V and 8 from J, leaving 11 bases between them. The CDR3 totals 12 residues. The chain's CDR3 is CASSRSSYEQFF. The CDR3 bases are TGCGCCAGCAGCCGGAGTAGCTATGAGCAGTTCTTC.

The chain carries TRBV5-1 and TRBJ1-1; 7 positions agree with TRBD1. This CDR3 spans 15 amino acids. Germline V gene sequence: CDR1 SGHRS, CDR2 YFSETQ. The V and J ends lost 5 bases and 2 bases, in that order; junction bases with no gene match: 9. The CDR3, as DNA: TGCGCCAGCAGACAACAGGGGAACCTTAACACTGAAGCTTTCTTT. It is translated as CASRQQGNLNTEAFF.

The chain is built from TRBV15 and TRBJ2-3; D might be TRBD1 (6 bases). The V and J ends lost 11 bases and 1 base respectively, with 13 bases between them. Germline V gene lookup returns CDR1 LNHNV and CDR2 YYDKDF (reference sequence). The CDR3 sequence is 13 residues long. The CDR3 nucleotides are TGTGCCGCACGCGAGGGGGGCACAGATACGCAGTATTTT. Its protein product is CAAREGGTDTQYF.

Remarks on this clonotype: A much bigger clone sits one base away, suggesting this may be a read error. The rearrangement uses TRBV20-1 and TRBJ1-5, with 10 nucleotides matching TRBD1. The CDR3 has 15 residues. The V gene's germline CDR1 is DFQATT and CDR2 SNEGSKA (reference sequence). For the CDR3, the DNA is TGCAGTGCTATGACAGGGGGCGGCGGCAATCAGCTCCAGCATTTT. Residues: CSAMTGGGGNQLQHF.

This clonotype occurred many times. The V and J genes are TRBV12-3 or TRBV12-4 and TRBJ2-5; 9 nucleotides line up with TRBD1. CDR3 length: 14 amino acids. The junction had 8 bases not matched to a gene; V was cut back by 9 bases and J by 3 bases. The CDR3 nucleotides are TGTGCCAGTAGCCGGACAGGGGAGGAAGAGACCCAGTACTTC. Protein sequence: CASSRTGEEETQYF.

The V call is TRBV14, the J call TRBJ2-6, with TRBD1 matching over 7 bases. This CDR3 is built from 15 residues. The germline V gene has CDR1 SGHDN and CDR2 FVKESK. The ends lost 4 bases at V and 2 bases at J; junction bases unmatched: 2. Here the CDR3 DNA reads TGTGCCAGCAGCCGGGACAGTACTGGGGCCAACGTCCTGACTTTC. Translation gives CASSRDSTGANVLTF.

This clonotype turned up a few times. V usage is TRBV5-1 and J usage is TRBJ2-1; TRBD2 might be the D (6 bases). CDR1 is SGHRS, CDR2 YFSETQ, per germline. Between the trimmed V and J ends, which lost 0 bases and 4 bases, there was a span of 11 bases. The CDR3 spans 15 residues. The CDR3 DNA follows: TGCGCCAGCAGCTTGGCGGGGGTAGAATACAATGAGCAGTTCTTC. Its translation: CASSLAGVEYNEQFF.

Concerning this clonotype: The junction does not match germline at one end; this may be a read error. J is TRBJ1-5 and V is TRBV6-5; D not resolved. The CDR3 contains 16 residues. Germline V CDR1 and CDR2: MNHEY, SVGAGI. Written as DNA, the CDR3 is TGTGCCAGCAGTTGGGAGCGGCCACCTAGCGATCAGCCCCAGCATTTT. Translated: CASSWERPPSDQPQHF.

The chain is built from TRBV30 and TRBJ2-5; D gene uncertain. With 0 bases removed from V and 5 bases from J, the gap between germline ends came to 16 bases. This CDR3 has 15 amino acids. The germline V gene encodes CDR1 GTSNPN and CDR2 SVGIG (reference sequence). Here the CDR3 reads CAWSVNNAGPETQYF. CDR3 bases: TGTGCCTGGAGTGTAAACAACGCTGGGCCGGAGACCCAGTACTTC.

About this clonotype itself: A junction end diverges from the germline sequence, so it may reflect a read error. This chain connects TRBV6-1 to TRBJ1-2; 11 bases agree with TRBD1. This CDR3 is 18 amino acids long. CDR1 and CDR2 from the germline V gene are MNHNS and SASEGT. CDR3 protein: CTSNPADGQGANNYGYTF. The CDR3 coding sequence is TGTACCAGCAACCCGGCTGACGGACAGGGGGCGAACAACTATGGCTACACCTTC.